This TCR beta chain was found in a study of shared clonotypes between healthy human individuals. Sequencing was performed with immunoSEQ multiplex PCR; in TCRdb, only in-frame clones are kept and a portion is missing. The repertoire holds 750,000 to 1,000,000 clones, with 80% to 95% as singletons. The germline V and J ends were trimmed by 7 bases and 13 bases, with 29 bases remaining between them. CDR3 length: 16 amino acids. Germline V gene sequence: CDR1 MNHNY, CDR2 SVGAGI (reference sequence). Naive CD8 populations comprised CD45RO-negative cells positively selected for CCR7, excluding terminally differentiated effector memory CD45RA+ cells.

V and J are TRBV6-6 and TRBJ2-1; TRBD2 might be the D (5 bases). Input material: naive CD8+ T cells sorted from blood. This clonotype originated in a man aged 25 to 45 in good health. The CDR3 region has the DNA TGTGCCAGCACCAAGACCGCTTTGGACTCCCTTATGCCCCAGTTCTTC. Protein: CASTKTALDSLMPQFF.